The next 9 T cell receptor beta chains were all read from a single sample in a study of regulatory T cells in long-lasting Graves disease. Time point described: persistent/refractory GD, antithyroid drugs over 5 years with positive TRAb. Researchers made the TCR library from RNA that was extracted from PBMCs. Libraries of TCR beta came from iRepertoire HTBI primers plus Arm-PCR of CDR3 regions. TCRdb ran MiXCR on the multiplex PCR reads and lists one entry per CDR3 protein. The sample has about 470,000 distinct CDR3 sequences; 20% to 25% are singletons. The input for sequencing was peripheral blood mononuclear cells (PBMCs), taken when the disease was refractory, from a patient treated with antithyroid drugs. The receptors stem from a female donor with Graves disease.

This clonotype turned up a few times. This chain uses TRBV30 with TRBJ2-7, with TRBD1 matching over 7 bases. Germline CDR1 is GTSNPN and CDR2 is SVGIG (reference sequence). The CDR3 length is 15 residues. The V gene end was trimmed by 4 bases and the J gene end by 3 bases; junction bases not matched to a gene: 12. Written as DNA, the CDR3 is TGTGCCTGGAACCGGGACAGACCTTTGAACTACGAGCAGTACTTC. Protein product: CAWNRDRPLNYEQYF.

This clonotype occurred many times. The chain employs TRBV6-1 and TRBJ1-1, with a possible D match to TRBD1 (5 bases). The CDR3 spans 15 residues. From germline, CDR1 is MNHNS and CDR2 SASEGT. V lost 3 bases and J 0 bases, leaving 11 bases between the germline ends. This CDR3 is CASSDIGALNTEAFF. In DNA form, the CDR3 reads TGTGCCAGCAGTGACATTGGGGCTTTGAACACTGAAGCTTTCTTT.

The rearrangement joins TRBV6-2 or TRBV6-3 to TRBJ2-2; D not certain. Trimming took 6 bases from V and 2 from J, leaving 10 bases between them. The germline CDR1 and CDR2 sequences are MNHEY and SVGEGT. The CDR3 extends over 14 amino acids. The CDR3 here is CASSSFTNTGELFF. The CDR3, as DNA: TGTGCCAGCAGCTCATTTACCAACACCGGGGAGCTGTTTTTT.

This clonotype was seen many times. The gene calls are TRBV29-1 and TRBJ1-2; TRBD1 might be the D (5 bases). Looked up from germline, CDR1 is SQVTM and CDR2 is ANQGSEA. V gave up 6 bases and J gave up 1 base, with 18 bases separating them. The CDR3 is 15 amino acids. CDR3 sequence (DNA): TGCAGCGTACGGAACAGGAGGAAACTTAACTATGGCTACACCTTC. Amino acids: CSVRNRRKLNYGYTF.

The V and J genes are TRBV6-2 or TRBV6-3 and TRBJ1-3; D is unresolved. CDR1 is MNHEY and CDR2 is SVGEGT in the germline V gene. There are 17 residues in the CDR3. Trimming took 0 bases from V and 0 from J, leaving 12 bases between them. The CDR3 loop is CASSYSRGPSSGNTIYF. CDR3 DNA sequence: TGTGCCAGCAGTTACTCAAGAGGGCCGAGCTCTGGAAACACCATATATTTT.

This clonotype was seen only a few times. The CDR3 DNA follows: TGCAGCGGAACCTGGGACGGGGAGCTGTTTTTT. Translating gives CSGTWDGELFF. The chain has TRBV29-1 and TRBJ2-2; D not certain. The CDR3 consists of 11 residues. V gave up 7 bases and J gave up 7 bases, with 10 bases separating them. Germline CDR1 reads SQVTM; CDR2 reads ANQGSEA.

This clonotype has a handful of counts. The J gene is TRBJ2-2, the V gene TRBV7-2, with D possibly being TRBD2 (5 bases). Germline V CDR1 and CDR2: SGHTA, FQGNSA. Trimming took off 3 bases at V and 0 bases at J, with 11 bases between the two ends. The CDR3 is 16 residues long. The CDR3 sequence is CASSLEAAANTGELFF. The CDR3 nucleotides read TGTGCCAGCAGCTTGGAGGCAGCGGCGAACACCGGGGAGCTGTTTTTT.

This clonotype was seen only a few times. This CDR3 is CASSSDRGAYNEQFF. DNA of the CDR3: TGTGCCAGCAGCTCGGACAGGGGAGCCTACAATGAGCAGTTCTTC. This chain connects TRBV11-1 to TRBJ2-1, with 9 bases lining up with TRBD1. CDR3 length: 15 amino acids. The V and J ends lost 4 bases and 2 bases, in that order; junction bases with no gene match: 3. Germline V gene data show CDR1 as SGHAT and CDR2 as FQDESV (reference sequence).

This clonotype came up many times. The chain combines TRBV28 with TRBJ2-2; D not resolved. The CDR3 covers 18 residues. CDR1 and CDR2 from the germline V gene are MDHEN and SYDVKM. V dropped 1 base and J dropped 1 base, with 16 bases sitting between them. The CDR3 here is CASSLSTAGVLNTGELFF. The CDR3 DNA is TGTGCCAGCAGTTTATCCACCGCTGGGGTACTGAACACCGGGGAGCTGTTTTTT.